This T cell receptor (beta chain) was recovered during a study of Ad26.COV2.S vaccination and SARS-CoV-2 variants. This table comes from immunoSEQ multiplex PCR, and its TCRdb copy is limited to in-frame clones, with some not included. The repertoire holds around 300,000 clones, with roughly 90% as singletons. Noted treatment: some 20 received Ad26.COV2.S at low or high dose, single or two shots; several received placebo; per-sample allocation not given. Repertoires come from day 63 after the first vaccine or placebo injection. V lost 6 bases, J lost 5 bases, and 4 bases stayed unmatched. The CDR3 is made up of 13 amino acids.

The source material was peripheral blood, sampled in a trial of Ad26.COV2.S vaccine versus placebo. This receptor was taken from a person aged 18 to 65 who received the Ad26.COV2.S COVID-19 vaccine or a placebo. The V gene is TRBV12-3 or TRBV12-4, the J gene TRBJ2-3, with 8 nucleotides matching TRBD2. Written as DNA, the CDR3 is TGTGCCAGCAGAGGACTAGCTAGAGATACGCAGTATTTT. This translates into CASRGLARDTQYF.